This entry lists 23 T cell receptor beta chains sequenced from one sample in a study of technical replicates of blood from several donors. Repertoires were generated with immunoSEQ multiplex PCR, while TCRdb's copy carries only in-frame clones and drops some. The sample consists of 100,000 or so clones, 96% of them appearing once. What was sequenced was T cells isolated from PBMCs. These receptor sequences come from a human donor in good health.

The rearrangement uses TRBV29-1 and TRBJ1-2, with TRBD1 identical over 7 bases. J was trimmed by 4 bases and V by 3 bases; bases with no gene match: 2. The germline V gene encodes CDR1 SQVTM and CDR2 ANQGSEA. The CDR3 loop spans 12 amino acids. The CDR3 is CSVDQGVYGYTF. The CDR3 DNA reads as TGCAGCGTTGATCAGGGGGTCTATGGCTACACCTTC. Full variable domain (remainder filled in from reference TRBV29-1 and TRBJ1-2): SAVISQKPSRDICQRGTSLTIQCQVDSQVTMMFWYRQQPGQSLTLIATANQGSEATYESGFVIDKFPISRPNLTFSTLTVSNMSPEDSSIYLCSVDQGVYGYTFGSGTRLTVV.

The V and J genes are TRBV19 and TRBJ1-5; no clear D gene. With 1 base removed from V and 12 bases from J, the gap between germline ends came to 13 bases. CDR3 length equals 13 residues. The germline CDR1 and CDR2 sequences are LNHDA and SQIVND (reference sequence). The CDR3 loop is CASSIVSLEVQHF. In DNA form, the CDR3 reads TGTGCCAGTAGTATAGTCTCCCTAGAGGTCCAGCATTTT.

The CDR3 DNA is TGTGCCAGCAGCCTCGCGGTTGGGGGGATCTCTGGAAACACCATATATTTT. Its translation is CASSLAVGGISGNTIYF. The chain carries TRBV5-6 and TRBJ1-3, with D possibly being TRBD1 (5 bases). With 4 bases removed from V and 0 bases from J, the gap between germline ends came to 17 bases. The V gene's germline CDR1 is SGHDT and CDR2 YYEEEE. The CDR3 contains 17 residues.

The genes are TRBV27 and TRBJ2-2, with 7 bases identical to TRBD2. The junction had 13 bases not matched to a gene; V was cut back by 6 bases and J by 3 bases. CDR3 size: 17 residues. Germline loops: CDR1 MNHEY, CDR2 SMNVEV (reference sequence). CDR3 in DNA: TGTGCCAGCAGACCATTACTAGGCGGGAGAGACACCGGGGAGCTGTTTTTT. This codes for CASRPLLGGRDTGELFF.

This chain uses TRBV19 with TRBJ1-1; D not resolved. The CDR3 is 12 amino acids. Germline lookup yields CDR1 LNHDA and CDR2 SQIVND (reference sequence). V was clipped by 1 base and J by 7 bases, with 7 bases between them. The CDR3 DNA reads TGTGCCAGTAGTATAGGACGGGGTGAAGCTTTCTTT. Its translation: CASSIGRGEAFF.

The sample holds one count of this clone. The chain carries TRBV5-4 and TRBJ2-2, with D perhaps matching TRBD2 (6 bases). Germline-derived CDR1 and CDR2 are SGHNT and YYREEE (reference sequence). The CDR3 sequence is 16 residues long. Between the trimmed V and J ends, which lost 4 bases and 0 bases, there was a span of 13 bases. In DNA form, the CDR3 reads TGTGCCAGCAGCCCCACCCCGGGAGCGAACACCGGGGAGCTGTTTTTT. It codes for CASSPTPGANTGELFF.

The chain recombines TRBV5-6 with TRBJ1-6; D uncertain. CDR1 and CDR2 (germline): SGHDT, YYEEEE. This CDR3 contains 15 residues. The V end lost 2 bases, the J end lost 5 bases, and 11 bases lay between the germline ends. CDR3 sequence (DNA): TGTGCCAGCAGCTTAGATCGGGTGGATAATTCACCCCTCCACTTT. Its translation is CASSLDRVDNSPLHF.

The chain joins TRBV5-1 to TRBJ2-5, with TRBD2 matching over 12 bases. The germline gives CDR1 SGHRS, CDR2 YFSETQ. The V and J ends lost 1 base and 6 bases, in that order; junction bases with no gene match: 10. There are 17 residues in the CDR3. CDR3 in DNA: TGCGCCAGCAGCTTGACTTCAGGGACTAGCGGGTTGCAGACCCAGTACTTC. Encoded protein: CASSLTSGTSGLQTQYF.

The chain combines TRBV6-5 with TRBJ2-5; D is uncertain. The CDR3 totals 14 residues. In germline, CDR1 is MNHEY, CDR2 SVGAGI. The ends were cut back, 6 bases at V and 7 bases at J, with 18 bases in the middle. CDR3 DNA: TGTGCCAGCAGCCGCGGAGCCGATGGAGTGACCCAGTACTTC. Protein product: CASSRGADGVTQYF.

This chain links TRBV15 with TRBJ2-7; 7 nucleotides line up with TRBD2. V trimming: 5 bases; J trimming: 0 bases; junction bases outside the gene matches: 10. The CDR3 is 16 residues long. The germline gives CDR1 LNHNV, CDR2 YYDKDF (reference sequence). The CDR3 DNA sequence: TGTGCCACCAGCTCCCGAAGGGGCGGGAGCTCCTACGAGCAGTACTTC. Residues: CATSSRRGGSSYEQYF.

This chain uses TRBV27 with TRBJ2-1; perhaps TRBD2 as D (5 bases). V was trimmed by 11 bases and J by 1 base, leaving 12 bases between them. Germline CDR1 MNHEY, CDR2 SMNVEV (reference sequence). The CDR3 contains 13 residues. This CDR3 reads CAAGEWSYNEQFF. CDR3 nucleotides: TGTGCCGCGGGTGAGTGGTCCTACAATGAGCAGTTCTTC.

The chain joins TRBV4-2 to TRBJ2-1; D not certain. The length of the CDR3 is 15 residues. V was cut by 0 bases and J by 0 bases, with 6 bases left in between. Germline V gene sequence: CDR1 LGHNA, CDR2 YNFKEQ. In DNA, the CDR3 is TGTGCCAGCAGCCAAGATGGGCTCTCCTACAATGAGCAGTTCTTC. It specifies CASSQDGLSYNEQFF.

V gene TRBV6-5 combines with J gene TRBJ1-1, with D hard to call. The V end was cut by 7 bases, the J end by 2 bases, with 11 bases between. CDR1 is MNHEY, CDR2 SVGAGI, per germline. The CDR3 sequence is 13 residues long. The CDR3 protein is CASTLLRNTEAFF. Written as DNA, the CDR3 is TGTGCCAGCACCCTACTCCGCAACACTGAAGCTTTCTTT.

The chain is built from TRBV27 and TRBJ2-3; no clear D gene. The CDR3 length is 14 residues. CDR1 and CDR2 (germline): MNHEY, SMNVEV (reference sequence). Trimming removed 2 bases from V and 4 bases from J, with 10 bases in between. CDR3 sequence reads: CASSLLVPPDTQYF. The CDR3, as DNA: TGTGCCAGCAGTTTACTAGTACCCCCAGATACGCAGTATTTT.

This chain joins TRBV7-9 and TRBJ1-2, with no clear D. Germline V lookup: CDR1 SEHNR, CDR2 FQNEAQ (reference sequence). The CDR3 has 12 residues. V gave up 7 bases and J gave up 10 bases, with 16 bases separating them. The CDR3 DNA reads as TGTGCCAGCACCCATTCTGATGAGGACTACACCTTC. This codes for CASTHSDEDYTF.

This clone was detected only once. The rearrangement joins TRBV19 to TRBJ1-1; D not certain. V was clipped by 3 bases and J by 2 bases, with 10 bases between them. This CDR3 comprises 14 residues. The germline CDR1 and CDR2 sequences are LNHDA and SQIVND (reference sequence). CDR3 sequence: CASSMGAGNTEAFF. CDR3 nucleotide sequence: TGTGCCAGTAGTATGGGTGCGGGAAACACTGAAGCTTTCTTT.

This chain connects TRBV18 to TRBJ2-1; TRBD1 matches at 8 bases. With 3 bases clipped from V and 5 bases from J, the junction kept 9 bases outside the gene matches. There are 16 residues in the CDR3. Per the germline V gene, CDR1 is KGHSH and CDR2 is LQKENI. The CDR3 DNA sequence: TGTGCCAGCTCACCGGCGTCAGGGGGCGCGCACAATGAGCAGTTCTTC. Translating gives CASSPASGGAHNEQFF.

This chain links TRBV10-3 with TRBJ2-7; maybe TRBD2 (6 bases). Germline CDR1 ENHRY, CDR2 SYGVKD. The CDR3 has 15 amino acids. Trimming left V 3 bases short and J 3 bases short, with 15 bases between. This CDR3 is CAISESPGTYYEQYF. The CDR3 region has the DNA TGTGCCATCAGTGAATCCCCGGGGACTTACTACGAGCAGTACTTC.

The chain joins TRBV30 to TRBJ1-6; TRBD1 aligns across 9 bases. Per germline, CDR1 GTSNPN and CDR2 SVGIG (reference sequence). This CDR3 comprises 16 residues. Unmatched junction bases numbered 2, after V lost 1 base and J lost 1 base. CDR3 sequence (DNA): TGTGCCTGGAGTGGAGACAGGGGGTCCTATAATTCACCCCTCCACTTT. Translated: CAWSGDRGSYNSPLHF.

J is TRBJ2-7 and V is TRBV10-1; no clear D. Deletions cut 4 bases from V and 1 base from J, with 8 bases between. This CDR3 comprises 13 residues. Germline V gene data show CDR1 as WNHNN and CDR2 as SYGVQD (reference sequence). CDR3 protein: CASSAPMSYEQYF. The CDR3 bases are TGCGCCAGCAGTGCCCCAATGTCCTACGAGCAGTACTTC.

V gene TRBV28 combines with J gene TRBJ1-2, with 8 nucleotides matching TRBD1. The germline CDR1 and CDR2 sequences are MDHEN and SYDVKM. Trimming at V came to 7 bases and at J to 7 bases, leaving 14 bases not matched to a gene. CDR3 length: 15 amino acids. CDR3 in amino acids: CASNRPDRAGGGYTF. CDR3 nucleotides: TGTGCCAGCAATCGGCCGGACAGGGCTGGGGGTGGCTACACCTTC.

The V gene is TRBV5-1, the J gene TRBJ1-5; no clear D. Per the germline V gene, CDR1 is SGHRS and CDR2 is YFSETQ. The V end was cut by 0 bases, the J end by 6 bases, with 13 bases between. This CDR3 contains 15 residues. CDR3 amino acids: CASSLGTGEGQPQHF. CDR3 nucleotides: TGCGCCAGCAGCTTGGGAACCGGGGAGGGTCAGCCCCAGCATTTT.

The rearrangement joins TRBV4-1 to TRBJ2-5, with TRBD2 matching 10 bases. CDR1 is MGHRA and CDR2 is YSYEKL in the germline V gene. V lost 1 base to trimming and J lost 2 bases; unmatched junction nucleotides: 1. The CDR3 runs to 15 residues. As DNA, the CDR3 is TGCGCCAGCAGCCAAGCAGCGGGGGGGCAAGAGACCCAGTACTTC. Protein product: CASSQAAGGQETQYF.